The next 2 T cell receptor beta chains were all read from a single sample in a study of T-cell reconstitution after alpha-beta-depleted transplantation in children. Unique molecular identifiers were incorporated into the prepared TCRbeta library. From the PCR reads, TCRdb called clonotypes with MiXCR, one entry per CDR3 protein. The table records some 220,000 distinct CDR3 sequences, 9.5% to 13% of them present only once. The specimen comprised PBMCs, sampled before TCRalphabeta/CD19-depleted stem cell transplant. These receptor sequences come from a child less than two years old with acute myeloid leukemia, due to receive a stem cell transplant.

This clonotype has a count of ten or more. This sequence joins TRBV20-1 and TRBJ2-7, with a possible D match to TRBD1 (6 bases). The CDR3 contains 14 residues. Germline loops: CDR1 DFQATT, CDR2 SNEGSKA (reference sequence). The V gene lost 1 base and the J gene lost 3 bases, with 13 bases spanning the gap. The CDR3 DNA follows: TGCAGTGCTAGAGTGTCGCGGACAGACTACGAGCAGTACTTC. It translates to CSARVSRTDYEQYF.

In its sample, this clonotype was seen many times. The chain recombines TRBV7-2 with TRBJ2-5; unclear D gene. The V gene's germline CDR1 is SGHTA and CDR2 FQGNSA. The CDR3 has 13 amino acids. Trimming removed 4 bases from V and 5 bases from J, with 11 bases in between. The CDR3 bases are TGTGCCAGCAGCTGGAGAGACGGCGAGACCCAGTACTTC. This gives the protein CASSWRDGETQYF.